These 29 T cell receptor beta chains were sequenced from one sample in a study of control samples from healthy donors and cancer patients. Libraries were prepared by immunoSEQ multiplex PCR; TCRdb keeps only in-frame clonotypes and omits some of them. The sample carries roughly 400,000 clones, 90% recorded once. The sequenced sample was PBMCs. Receptors were obtained from a man aged 35 to 55 with head and neck cancer.

V and J are TRBV19 and TRBJ2-1; 9 nucleotides agree with TRBD1. The V segment lost 6 bases and the J segment 3 bases; nucleotides outside the gene matches: 9. This CDR3 is built from 16 residues. Germline V gene sequence: CDR1 LNHDA, CDR2 SQIVND (reference sequence). CDR3 protein: CASRDPGTGIYNEQFF. CDR3 sequence (DNA): TGTGCCAGTAGAGATCCCGGGACAGGGATCTACAATGAGCAGTTCTTC.

In its sample, this clone was seen once. The rearrangement uses TRBV5-1 and TRBJ1-2; D is unclear. V gave up 0 bases and J gave up 8 bases, with 5 bases separating them. CDR3 length: 11 residues. Germline CDR1 is SGHRS and CDR2 is YFSETQ. The CDR3 loop is CASSLDRGYTF. DNA of the CDR3: TGCGCCAGCAGCTTGGATAGGGGCTACACCTTC.

The chain uses TRBV18 and TRBJ2-1, with TRBD2 matching over 8 bases. The length of the CDR3 is 16 residues. The V gene end was trimmed by 3 bases and the J gene end by 5 bases; junction bases not matched to a gene: 9. CDR1 is KGHSH, CDR2 LQKENI, per germline. CDR3 protein: CASSPRGEGSNNEQFF. The CDR3 DNA reads TGTGCCAGCTCACCGCGGGGGGAGGGAAGCAACAATGAGCAGTTCTTC. Based on the CDR3 plus reference TRBV18 and TRBJ2-1, the full variable domain is NAGVMQNPRHLVRRRGQEARLRCSPMKGHSHVYWYRQLPEEGLKFMVYLQKENIIDESGMPKERFSAEFPKEGPSILRIQQVVRGDSAAYFCASSPRGEGSNNEQFFGPGTRLTVL.

This clone was detected once. This chain uses TRBV5-1 with TRBJ1-1; D unclear. The germline V and J ends were trimmed by 4 bases and 4 bases, with 11 bases remaining between them. The CDR3 has 13 amino acids. From germline, CDR1 is SGHRS and CDR2 YFSETQ. The DNA for the CDR3 is TGCGCCAGCAGCCACCCCGGAGGCACTGAAGCTTTCTTT. Translation gives CASSHPGGTEAFF.

The J gene is TRBJ1-2, the V gene TRBV3-1 (or the pseudogene TRBV3-2), with D possibly TRBD1 on 5 matching bases. The CDR3 runs 14 residues. From germline, CDR1 is LGHDT and CDR2 YNNKEL (reference sequence). V lost 8 bases to trimming and J lost 6 bases, with 19 bases between them. The CDR3 spells CASRSPLTDNGYTF. CDR3 nucleotide sequence: TGTGCCAGCCGATCCCCCCTGACAGATAATGGCTACACCTTC.

The gene calls are TRBV6-2 or TRBV6-3 and TRBJ1-4; no clear D. The CDR3 runs 15 residues. Germline CDR1 reads MNHEY; CDR2 reads SVGEGT. V lost 2 bases and J lost 7, with 14 bases in between. The CDR3 coding sequence is TGTGCCAGCAGTTACCCGCGGGCCCTGGGTGAAAAACTGTTTTTT. Translated: CASSYPRALGEKLFF.

V and J are TRBV7-8 and TRBJ1-1, with a possible D match to TRBD1 (6 bases). The germline V and J ends were trimmed by 8 bases and 3 bases, with 16 bases remaining between them. The CDR3 totals 14 residues. The germline V gene has CDR1 SGHVS and CDR2 FQNEAQ. The CDR3 DNA reads TGTGCCAGCGCGGAGGAGGGGGGGTACACTGAAGCTTTCTTT. This sequence encodes CASAEEGGYTEAFF.

V usage is TRBV18 and J usage is TRBJ2-2; D is unresolved. The germline V gene has CDR1 KGHSH and CDR2 LQKENI. V was pared by 3 bases and J by 0 bases, with 8 bases between. The CDR3 runs 15 residues. CDR3: CASSPILANTGELFF. The CDR3 region has the DNA TGTGCCAGCTCACCGATTCTAGCGAACACCGGGGAGCTGTTTTTT.

The V and J genes are TRBV27 and TRBJ1-6; the match to TRBD1 covers 8 bases. CDR1 and CDR2 from the germline V gene are MNHEY and SMNVEV (reference sequence). The CDR3 has 17 residues. V shed 3 bases, J shed 1 base, and the junction held 5 bases outside the gene matches. The CDR3 is CASSFDRGRSYNSPLHF. DNA for the CDR3: TGTGCCAGCAGTTTCGACAGGGGAAGGTCCTATAATTCACCCCTCCACTTT.

The gene calls are TRBV27 and TRBJ1-1; TRBD1 matches at 11 bases. V dropped 6 bases and J dropped 0; count of bases not matched to a gene: 3. CDR1 MNHEY and CDR2 SMNVEV come from the germline V gene (reference sequence). This CDR3 is built from 15 residues. The DNA for the CDR3 is TGTGCCAGCAGGCAGGGACAGGGGGTGAACACTGAAGCTTTCTTT. Translation: CASRQGQGVNTEAFF.

CDR3 amino acids: CASREGIISNQPQHF. CDR3 nucleotide sequence: TGTGCCAGTCGGGAGGGGATTATTAGCAATCAGCCCCAGCATTTT. The chain joins TRBV19 to TRBJ1-5; the D gene is possibly TRBD1 (5 bases). This CDR3 region has 15 residues. Deletions cut 8 bases from V and 0 bases from J, with 14 bases between. Germline CDR1 is LNHDA and CDR2 is SQIVND (reference sequence).

The rearrangement uses TRBV4-1 and TRBJ1-1; TRBD1 matches 9 bases. Germline-derived CDR1 and CDR2 are MGHRA and YSYEKL. The CDR3 spans 15 residues. Unmatched junction bases numbered 8, after V lost 2 bases and J lost 7 bases. The CDR3 here is CASSQPGTGLDEAFF. In nucleotides, the CDR3 is TGCGCCAGCAGCCAACCCGGGACAGGGTTGGATGAAGCTTTCTTT.

CDR3 DNA sequence: TGTGCCAGCAGTTACCTCCCCGGGAGGGCCCCAGATACGCAGTATTTT. Amino acids: CASSYLPGRAPDTQYF. V usage is TRBV6-5 and J usage is TRBJ2-3; TRBD2 agrees at 8 bases. CDR1 and CDR2 (germline): MNHEY, SVGAGI. The V and J ends lost 2 bases and 4 bases, in that order; junction bases with no gene match: 8. The CDR3 totals 16 residues.

The chain couples TRBV5-5 to TRBJ2-1; D is undetermined. Trimming left V 3 bases short and J 0 bases short, with 10 bases between. The CDR3 extends over 15 amino acids. CDR1 and CDR2 (germline): SGHKS, YYEKEE (reference sequence). CDR3: CASSYVISSYNEQFF. As DNA, the CDR3 is TGTGCCAGCAGCTACGTGATCTCCTCCTACAATGAGCAGTTCTTC.

This chain uses TRBV5-4 with TRBJ1-6; the D gene is possibly TRBD1 (5 bases). This CDR3 region has 16 residues. Germline V gene lookup returns CDR1 SGHNT and CDR2 YYREEE (reference sequence). V shed 0 bases and J shed 2 bases, with 9 bases lying between them. CDR3 bases: TGTGCCAGCAGCTTGGGGGGCAGGACCTATAATTCACCCCTCCACTTT. This sequence encodes CASSLGGRTYNSPLHF.

J is TRBJ1-2 and V is TRBV5-1, with a possible D match to TRBD1 (5 bases). Trimming took off 4 bases at V and 7 bases at J, with 20 bases between the two ends. Germline CDR1 is SGHRS and CDR2 is YFSETQ. The CDR3 is 15 residues long. In nucleotides, the CDR3 is TGCGCCAGCAGCGTGGGGGACCGCCCAGTGAGTGGCTACACCTTC. This encodes CASSVGDRPVSGYTF.

The CDR3 here is CASSFGSRLNTEAFF. CDR3 coding DNA: TGCGCCAGCAGCTTTGGGTCCCGCTTGAACACTGAAGCTTTCTTT. The rearrangement links TRBV5-1 to TRBJ1-1, with D uncertain. The germline V gene has CDR1 SGHRS and CDR2 YFSETQ. V gave up 2 bases and J gave up 0 bases, with 11 bases separating them. CDR3 length equals 15 residues. Full variable domain (rest looked up from reference TRBV5-1 and TRBJ1-1): KAGVTQTPRYLIKTRGQQVTLSCSPISGHRSVSWYQQTPGQGLQFLFEYFSETQRNKGNFPGRFSGRQFSNSRSEMNVSTLELGDSALYLCASSFGSRLNTEAFFGQGTRLTVV.

The chain couples TRBV11-3 to TRBJ2-3, with 7 bases fitting TRBD1. J was trimmed by 1 base and V by 5 bases; bases with no gene match: 3. The CDR3 has 14 amino acids. The V gene's germline CDR1 is SGHNT and CDR2 YENEEA. The CDR3 sequence: CASSPGQGTDTQYF. Here the CDR3 DNA reads TGTGCCAGCAGCCCTGGACAGGGCACAGATACGCAGTATTTT.

The chain is built from TRBV10-1 and TRBJ2-3; no reliable D call. The CDR3 runs 11 residues. V lost 2 bases to trimming and J lost 5 bases, with 2 bases between them. Germline CDR1 is WNHNN and CDR2 is SYGVQD (reference sequence). CDR3 bases: TGCGCCAGCAGTGAGCAAGATACGCAGTATTTT. Amino acid sequence: CASSEQDTQYF.

The rearrangement links TRBV4-2 to TRBJ2-5; no clear D. Germline assignment: CDR1 LGHNA and CDR2 YNFKEQ. V lost 1 base to trimming and J lost 5 bases, with 14 bases between them. This CDR3 has 15 residues. CDR3 sequence (DNA): TGTGCCAGCAGCCAAGTTAACCGTGCGTATGAGACCCAGTACTTC. Translated, it gives CASSQVNRAYETQYF.

The chain recombines TRBV28 with TRBJ2-1, with 10 positions matching TRBD2. V gave up 6 bases and J gave up 0 bases; unmatched junction bases: 14. CDR1 is MDHEN and CDR2 is SYDVKM in the germline V gene. CDR3 size: 19 residues. The CDR3 is CASRTSRASGSRSYNEQFF. The CDR3 DNA sequence: TGTGCCAGCAGAACTTCGCGGGCTAGCGGGAGTCGCTCCTACAATGAGCAGTTCTTC.

The chain joins TRBV6-5 to TRBJ2-1; the D gene is possibly TRBD1 (5 bases). The germline gives CDR1 MNHEY, CDR2 SVGAGI. With 7 bases removed from V and 9 bases from J, the gap between germline ends came to 22 bases. This CDR3 has 15 amino acids. CDR3 sequence (DNA): TGTGCCAGCACGCTGGGGCCTCCGGATAGAACTGAGCAGTTCTTC. Amino acid sequence: CASTLGPPDRTEQFF.

This chain joins TRBV28 and TRBJ2-3; 8 bases align to TRBD2. This CDR3 is 17 amino acids long. V shed 2 bases, J shed 6 bases, and the junction held 13 bases outside the gene matches. Germline V gene lookup returns CDR1 MDHEN and CDR2 SYDVKM. The CDR3 sequence: CASSLIGGRPRGDTQYF. CDR3 sequence (DNA): TGTGCCAGCAGTTTAATTGGCGGGAGGCCTCGCGGGGATACGCAGTATTTT.

The V call is TRBV18, the J call TRBJ1-2; TRBD1 is a possible D gene (5 bases). The CDR3 totals 17 residues. Germline V gene sequence: CDR1 KGHSH, CDR2 LQKENI. The ends were cut back, 3 bases at V and 4 bases at J, with 21 bases in the middle. CDR3 amino acids: CASSPRLDSSESYGYTF. As DNA, the CDR3 is TGTGCCAGCTCACCGCGACTCGACAGCTCCGAATCCTATGGCTACACCTTC.

The V call is TRBV18, the J call TRBJ1-5; D perhaps matches TRBD1 (5 bases). The germline V and J ends were trimmed by 3 bases and 6 bases, with 18 bases remaining between them. Germline V gives CDR1 KGHSH, CDR2 LQKENI. The CDR3 runs to 16 residues. Here the CDR3 DNA reads TGTGCCAGCTCACCGGGTAGAGGGGTGGCGGCTCAGCCCCAGCATTTT. Amino acid sequence: CASSPGRGVAAQPQHF.

This chain links TRBV21-1 with TRBJ1-2. TRBV21-1 is given as a pseudogene. The CDR3 has 14 residues. The CDR3 is CASSKALPGAGYTF. The CDR3 bases are TGTGCCAGCAGCAAAGCGCTCCCGGGGGCGGGCTACACCTTC.

The chain links TRBV19 to TRBJ2-1, with 9 bases aligning to TRBD2. Unmatched junction bases numbered 8, after V lost 1 base and J lost 1 base. The germline CDR1 and CDR2 sequences are LNHDA and SQIVND (reference sequence). The CDR3 runs 18 residues. The CDR3 DNA is TGTGCCAGTAGTATAGTAGCGGGAGATGTAAATTCCTACAATGAGCAGTTCTTC. Translating it yields CASSIVAGDVNSYNEQFF.

The CDR3 nucleotides are TGTGCCAGCAGCTTGGGGCTAGCGGGAGTACAAGAGCAGTACTTC. Translating gives CASSLGLAGVQEQYF. The chain recombines TRBV5-4 with TRBJ2-7; TRBD2 matches at 10 bases. The germline V gene has CDR1 SGHNT and CDR2 YYREEE (reference sequence). V lost 0 bases, J lost 7 bases, and 7 bases stayed unmatched. The CDR3 is 15 amino acids.

CDR3 sequence: CASRRDRVYTDTQYF. The CDR3 DNA reads TGTGCCAGCAGACGGGACAGAGTTTACACAGATACGCAGTATTTT. The rearrangement uses TRBV7-9 and TRBJ2-3, with 7 positions matching TRBD1. J was trimmed by 2 bases and V by 6 bases; bases with no gene match: 8. In germline, CDR1 is SEHNR, CDR2 FQNEAQ (reference sequence). The CDR3 is 15 residues long.